Presented here are 30 T cell receptor beta chains from one specimen sequenced in a study of OX40 agonist ivuxolimab in advanced cancers. Here immunoSEQ multiplex PCR was the method, and the copy in TCRdb shows in-frame clones only, minus some. This table holds approximately 74,000 clones, 65% to 90% found once. Here the sequenced sample was CD4+ or CD8+ T cells sorted from blood, taken in a trial of the OX40 agonist ivuxolimab. These receptors were taken from an adult with an advanced solid tumor such as melanoma, head and neck, liver or kidney cancer.

This chain joins TRBV9 and TRBJ2-3; 9 bases map to TRBD2. After removal of 0 bases from V and 1 base from J, the junction contained 9 bases not matched to a gene. The germline gives CDR1 SGDLS, CDR2 YYNGEE. CDR3 length: 18 residues. Here the CDR3 reads CASSVAPSGAGGTDTQYF. DNA of the CDR3: TGTGCCAGCAGCGTAGCCCCTAGCGGGGCGGGGGGCACAGATACGCAGTATTTT.

This chain's CDR3 is CASSMKGEWVYTF. The DNA of the CDR3 is TGTGCCAGTAGTATGAAGGGGGAATGGGTCTACACCTTC. The genes are TRBV19 and TRBJ1-2, with a tentative D call TRBD1 (6 bases). V was pared by 3 bases and J by 10 bases, with 15 bases between. Germline V gene data show CDR1 as LNHDA and CDR2 as SQIVND (reference sequence). This CDR3 is built from 13 residues. Full variable domain (rest looked up from reference TRBV19 and TRBJ1-2): DGGITQSPKYLFRKEGQNVTLSCEQNLNHDAMYWYRQDPGQGLRLIYYSQIVNDFQKGDIAEGYSVSREKKESFPLTVTSAQKNPTAFYLCASSMKGEWVYTFGSGTRLTVV.

The chain combines TRBV19 with TRBJ1-1; D is ambiguous. There are 11 residues in the CDR3. Germline-derived CDR1 and CDR2 are LNHDA and SQIVND (reference sequence). V was trimmed by 6 bases and J by 5 bases, leaving 7 bases between them. The CDR3 loop is CASRGRTEAFF. CDR3 coding DNA: TGTGCCAGTAGAGGACGGACTGAAGCTTTCTTT.

This clone was seen a few times. This chain joins TRBV7-8 and TRBJ2-3, with D perhaps matching TRBD1 or TRBD2 (5 bases each). The CDR3 has 18 residues. CDR1 is SGHVS, CDR2 FQNEAQ, per germline. Trimming removed 5 bases at V and 0 bases at J, with 21 bases between. The CDR3 DNA sequence: TGTGCCAGCAGCGCCCTGATCAACTGGGGACCCAGCACAGATACGCAGTATTTT. Translated: CASSALINWGPSTDTQYF.

The rearrangement uses TRBV10-3 and TRBJ1-3, with D unresolved. The CDR3 loop spans 12 amino acids. The germline CDR1 and CDR2 sequences are ENHRY and SYGVKD. V was clipped by 4 bases and J by 7 bases, with 8 bases between them. CDR3 region: CAISGDGNTIYF. Here the CDR3 DNA reads TGTGCCATCAGTGGTGACGGGAACACCATATATTTT.

The chain uses TRBV19 and TRBJ2-2; 12 bases are a match to TRBD2. The CDR3 runs to 15 residues. The ends lost 5 bases at V and 6 bases at J; junction bases unmatched: 4. From germline, CDR1 is LNHDA and CDR2 SQIVND (reference sequence). The CDR3 region has the DNA TGTGCCAGTAGTTCCCTAGCGGGGGGGGCCGGGGAGCTGTTTTTT. This encodes CASSSLAGGAGELFF.

This chain uses TRBV6-1 with TRBJ2-7; 7 nucleotides align to TRBD1. Trimming took 4 bases from V and 3 from J; bases not matched to a gene: 9. This CDR3 spans 15 amino acids. The V gene's germline CDR1 is MNHNS and CDR2 SASEGT. CDR3 sequence reads: CASSGPGTVIYEQYF. In DNA form, the CDR3 reads TGTGCCAGCAGTGGACCCGGGACAGTGATCTACGAGCAGTACTTC.

The chain has TRBV2 and TRBJ1-5; TRBD1 might be the D (6 bases). This CDR3 contains 15 residues. The germline gives CDR1 SNHLY, CDR2 FYNNEI. Between the trimmed V and J ends, which lost 5 bases and 6 bases, there was a span of 17 bases. CDR3 nucleotides: TGTGCCAGCAGTTACATACAGGGAGGGAGTCAGCCCCAGCATTTT. Its translation: CASSYIQGGSQPQHF.

This chain connects TRBV5-4 to TRBJ1-2; no clear D. The length of the CDR3 is 13 residues. CDR1 SGHNT and CDR2 YYREEE come from the germline V gene (reference sequence). With 1 base removed from V and 2 bases from J, the gap between germline ends came to 6 bases. This CDR3 reads CASSLPGNYGYTF. DNA of the CDR3: TGTGCCAGCAGCTTGCCTGGCAACTATGGCTACACCTTC.

The genes are TRBV11-2 and TRBJ2-3; no clear D. This CDR3 region has 16 residues. V dropped 4 bases and J dropped 2 bases, with 16 bases sitting between them. Per germline, CDR1 SGHAT and CDR2 FQNNGV. The CDR3 sequence is CASSSSKVLFTDTQYF. Written as DNA, the CDR3 is TGTGCCAGCAGCTCGTCCAAGGTCCTGTTCACAGATACGCAGTATTTT. Full variable domain (outside the CDR3, taken from reference TRBV11-2 and TRBJ2-3): EAGVAQSPRYKIIEKRQSVAFWCNPISGHATLYWYQQILGQGPKLLIQFQNNGVVDDSQLPKDRFSAERLKGVDSTLKIQPAKLEDSAVYLCASSSSKVLFTDTQYFGPGTRLTVL.

This chain connects TRBV19 to TRBJ2-1; D is ambiguous. The CDR3 loop spans 15 amino acids. V lost 4 bases, J lost 0 bases, and 10 bases lay in between. Germline assignment: CDR1 LNHDA and CDR2 SQIVND (reference sequence). The CDR3: CASSNSVSSYNEQFF. Here the CDR3 DNA reads TGTGCCAGTAGTAATTCGGTGAGCTCCTACAATGAGCAGTTCTTC. Full variable domain (outside the CDR3, taken from reference TRBV19 and TRBJ2-1): DGGITQSPKYLFRKEGQNVTLSCEQNLNHDAMYWYRQDPGQGLRLIYYSQIVNDFQKGDIAEGYSVSREKKESFPLTVTSAQKNPTAFYLCASSNSVSSYNEQFFGPGTRLTVL.

This clone turned up a few times. The chain has TRBV7-2 and TRBJ1-5; TRBD1 aligns across 8 bases. Germline CDR1 and CDR2: SGHTA and FQGNSA. The CDR3 has 13 amino acids. The J segment lost 4 bases and the V segment lost 6 bases, leaving 2 bases of the junction unmatched. The CDR3 reads CASRRTGNQPQHF. Written as DNA, the CDR3 is TGTGCCAGCAGACGGACAGGGAATCAGCCCCAGCATTTT. The whole variable domain, remainder taken from reference TRBV7-2 and TRBJ1-5, is GAGVSQSPSNKVTEKGKDVELRCDPISGHTALYWYRQSLGQGLEFLIYFQGNSAPDKSGLPSDRFSAERTGGSVSTLTIQRTQQEDSAVYLCASRRTGNQPQHFGDGTRLSIL.

The chain couples TRBV2 to TRBJ1-1, with TRBD1 matching over 9 bases. V shed 6 bases and J 5 bases; nucleotides not matched to a gene: 10. Germline V lookup: CDR1 SNHLY, CDR2 FYNNEI. This CDR3 spans 15 amino acids. The CDR3 DNA follows: TGTGCCAGCAGCCAGGGACAGGGCATAGGGACTGAAGCTTTCTTT. Amino acid sequence: CASSQGQGIGTEAFF.

The chain has TRBV6-5 and TRBJ2-4; perhaps TRBD2 as D (6 bases). The CDR3 runs to 14 residues. Trimming cost V 7 bases and J 6 bases, with 16 bases left between them. Germline V gene data show CDR1 as MNHEY and CDR2 as SVGAGI. CDR3 loop: CASTAPGGRNIQYF. The CDR3 region has the DNA TGTGCCAGCACCGCCCCCGGGGGAAGAAACATTCAGTACTTC.

This chain connects TRBV28 to TRBJ2-4, with 9 bases aligning to TRBD1. V dropped 5 bases and J dropped 4; count of bases not matched to a gene: 6. CDR3 length: 15 amino acids. Germline V gene lookup returns CDR1 MDHEN and CDR2 SYDVKM. Written as DNA, the CDR3 is TGTGCCAGCAGTGGGAGGACAGGGGAGAAAAACATTCAGTACTTC. Amino acid sequence: CASSGRTGEKNIQYF.

V gene TRBV4-3 combines with J gene TRBJ2-7; TRBD1 matches 9 bases. Germline lookup yields CDR1 LGHNA and CDR2 YSLEER. V lost 0 bases and J lost 6; bases outside the gene matches: 6. The CDR3 runs to 15 residues. CDR3 DNA: TGCGCCAGCAGCCAAGATTTCAACAGGGGGCGCGAGCAGTACTTC. This translates into CASSQDFNRGREQYF.

The V and J genes are TRBV6-1 and TRBJ1-6; the D is unclear. Germline-derived CDR1 and CDR2 are MNHNS and SASEGT. The V end was cut by 2 bases, the J end by 10 bases, with 15 bases between. The CDR3 spans 15 residues. The CDR3 here is CASSEYPATTSPLHF. In DNA form, the CDR3 reads TGTGCCAGCAGTGAATATCCAGCTACTACCTCACCCCTCCACTTT.

This sequence joins TRBV4-2 and TRBJ2-6, with D perhaps matching TRBD1 or TRBD2 (6 bases each). The CDR3 loop spans 18 amino acids. Per the germline V gene, CDR1 is LGHNA and CDR2 is YNFKEQ. The germline V and J ends were trimmed by 1 base and 1 base, with 14 bases remaining between them. The chain's CDR3 is CASSQVAGGPSGANVLTF. CDR3 DNA: TGTGCCAGCAGCCAAGTAGCCGGGGGCCCTTCTGGGGCCAACGTCCTGACTTTC.

The chain recombines TRBV6-5 with TRBJ2-7; D is ambiguous. Germline CDR1 MNHEY, CDR2 SVGAGI. This CDR3 region has 14 residues. Trimming cost V 6 bases and J 2 bases, with 14 bases left between them. The CDR3 nucleotides read TGTGCCAGCAGAAGTGCGAGTTCGGCCTACGAGCAGTACTTC. It codes for CASRSASSAYEQYF.

CDR3 coding DNA: TGTGCCAGCAGTTCCCTCAGCGCCTCTGGAAACACCATATATTTT. It codes for CASSSLSASGNTIYF. The chain combines TRBV28 with TRBJ1-3; D is unclear. Trimming left V 4 bases short and J 0 bases short, with 10 bases between. CDR3 length: 15 residues. CDR1 and CDR2 (germline): MDHEN, SYDVKM. Looking up the rest from reference TRBV28 and TRBJ1-3 gives the full variable domain: DVKVTQSSRYLVKRTGEKVFLECVQDMDHENMFWYRQDPGLGLRLIYFSYDVKMKEKGDIPEGYSVSREKKERFSLILESASTNQTSMYLCASSSLSASGNTIYFGEGSWLTVV.

The J gene is TRBJ1-5, the V gene TRBV9; TRBD1 matches 9 bases. With V trimmed by 4 bases and J by 9 bases, 8 bases remained unmatched. CDR1 and CDR2 from the germline V gene are SGDLS and YYNGEE. The CDR3 has 14 amino acids. DNA for the CDR3: TGTGCCAGCAGCAGCGACAGGGGGGACAGGCCCCAGCATTTT. Amino acids: CASSSDRGDRPQHF.

The V gene is TRBV5-5, the J gene TRBJ2-5; TRBD1 matches 8 bases. V was clipped by 3 bases and J by 4 bases; unmatched bases: 5. The CDR3 is 14 residues long. Germline V gene sequence: CDR1 SGHKS, CDR2 YYEKEE (reference sequence). In DNA form, the CDR3 reads TGTGCCAGCAGCTATTCCGGGACAGGAGAGACCCAGTACTTC. Residues: CASSYSGTGETQYF.

The chain combines TRBV6-1 with TRBJ1-6; TRBD1 aligns across 7 bases. CDR3 size: 14 residues. CDR1 and CDR2 (germline): MNHNS, SASEGT. Trimming took 5 bases from V and 8 from J; bases not matched to a gene: 6. This CDR3 reads CASSSTGEYSPLHF. As DNA, the CDR3 is TGTGCCAGCAGTTCAACAGGGGAGTATTCACCCCTCCACTTT.

This clone occurred once. The sample carries other DNA sequences with the same CDR3. V is TRBV6-6 and J is TRBJ1-1; 7 positions match TRBD1. The junction had 1 base not matched to a gene; V was cut back by 5 bases and J by 1 base. The CDR3 spans 13 residues. Per germline, CDR1 MNHNY and CDR2 SVGAGI (reference sequence). CDR3 DNA: TGTGCCAGCAGTCGACAGGGGAACACTGAAGCTTTCTTT. Translation: CASSRQGNTEAFF.

The V gene is TRBV2, the J gene TRBJ2-2; TRBD1 agrees at 9 bases. The germline V gene has CDR1 SNHLY and CDR2 FYNNEI. The V segment lost 4 bases and the J segment 7 bases; nucleotides outside the gene matches: 7. The CDR3 runs 15 residues. The CDR3 loop reads CASSGLGQGGGELFF. The CDR3 bases are TGTGCCAGCAGTGGCCTGGGACAGGGTGGCGGGGAGCTGTTTTTT.

V is TRBV30 and J is TRBJ1-4; D is ambiguous. V lost 2 bases, J lost 7 bases, and 11 bases lay in between. Per germline, CDR1 GTSNPN and CDR2 SVGIG (reference sequence). The CDR3 spans 13 residues. Here the CDR3 DNA reads TGTGCCTGGAGTACCCTCACCCCTGAAAAACTGTTTTTT. Protein product: CAWSTLTPEKLFF.

The genes are TRBV2 and TRBJ1-2; D call uncertain. CDR1 and CDR2 (germline): SNHLY, FYNNEI. This CDR3 contains 13 residues. V dropped 8 bases and J dropped 7 bases, with 17 bases sitting between them. CDR3: CASLAGQIAGYTF. CDR3 sequence (DNA): TGTGCCAGCCTCGCCGGGCAGATTGCTGGCTACACCTTC.

The rearrangement uses TRBV5-6 and TRBJ1-4; D gene uncertain. The V end was cut by 4 bases, the J end by 2 bases, with 12 bases between. This CDR3 contains 15 residues. Germline V gene sequence: CDR1 SGHDT, CDR2 YYEEEE. CDR3 amino acids: CASSLKPGTNEKLFF. CDR3 DNA sequence: TGTGCCAGCAGCCTGAAGCCGGGGACTAATGAAAAACTGTTTTTT.

This chain joins TRBV11-2 and TRBJ2-2, with unresolved D. Trimming pared 3 bases from V and 0 bases from J, leaving 8 bases between. Germline V lookup: CDR1 SGHAT, CDR2 FQNNGV. The CDR3 runs 15 residues. The CDR3 spells CASSFSWTNTGELFF. CDR3 nucleotide sequence: TGTGCCAGCAGCTTTTCTTGGACGAACACCGGGGAGCTGTTTTTT.

The genes are TRBV7-6 and TRBJ2-5; possibly TRBD2 for D (6 bases). Germline lookup yields CDR1 SGHVS and CDR2 FNYEAQ. The germline V and J ends were trimmed by 2 bases and 5 bases, with 15 bases remaining between them. CDR3 length: 15 amino acids. CDR3 amino acids: CASSLTPARGETQYF. As DNA, the CDR3 is TGTGCCAGCAGCTTAACTCCGGCCCGGGGGGAGACCCAGTACTTC.